Detailed here is one TCR beta chain. These data originate in a study of blood T cell repertoires in COVID-19. Turning to the study itself: Samples representing acute and convalescent COVID-19 were sourced from the United States, Italy and Spain. From T cells, B-cell-depleted T cells, or PBMCs came the material, which was cDNA or gDNA.

Some clones are missing from TCRdb's copy, which holds only in-frame ones; the method was immunoSEQ multiplex PCR. The sample includes roughly 400,000 clones, 80% to 95% of them seen just once. V dropped 0 bases and J dropped 6 bases, with 9 bases sitting between them. This CDR3 contains 13 residues. Germline V gene sequence: CDR1 SGHDT, CDR2 YYEEEE. This rearrangement joins TRBV5-6 to TRBJ1-1, with D maybe TRBD1 (6 bases). This TCR was recovered from a young man who had recovered from COVID-19. The source material was PBMCs or T cells enriched from blood (not recorded which). CDR3 amino acids: CASSLAAGAEAFF. CDR3 DNA sequence: TGTGCCAGCAGCTTGGCGGCAGGGGCTGAAGCTTTCTTT.